The 27 T cell receptor beta chains below come from one sample, sequenced in a study of neurological immune-mediated disorders (dated by TCRdb to the late 2010s). Library preparation used 5' RACE. Reads for this sample came from an Illumina HiSeq 2500. TCRdb itself trimmed the public reads at Q25 with fastp, ran MiXCR and retained productive beta chains. Merged by CDR3 protein, the rows form single entries marked with the most common genes and DNA. The sample table lists tens of thousands of distinct CDR3 sequences, 2.5% to 3% of them with a count of one. In total, the top ten clones hold 0.95% to 1.3% of the sample. The sample consisted of PBMCs. The receptors were gathered from a woman aged 30 to 39 with multiple sclerosis.

This clonotype was observed at least ten times. The CDR3 spells CASKKGPPPHEQYF. The DNA of the CDR3 is TGTGCCAGCAAGAAAGGGCCTCCGCCCCACGAGCAGTACTTC. The chain uses TRBV2 and TRBJ2-7, with D uncertain. The germline CDR1 and CDR2 sequences are SNHLY and FYNNEI. Trimming removed 7 bases at V and 5 bases at J, with 18 bases between. This CDR3 spans 14 amino acids.

This clonotype was observed many times. The V gene is TRBV20-1, the J gene TRBJ2-1; the D call may be TRBD1 or TRBD2 (5 bases each). This CDR3 region has 16 residues. CDR1 is DFQATT and CDR2 is SNEGSKA in the germline V gene (reference sequence). V was trimmed by 3 bases and J by 2 bases, leaving 17 bases between them. The CDR3 region is CSASHRARGAYNEQFF. CDR3 sequence (DNA): TGCAGTGCTAGCCACCGGGCCAGAGGGGCCTACAATGAGCAGTTCTTC.

At least ten counts were recorded for this clonotype. The CDR3 sequence is CASSLVVNRANTGELFF. The CDR3 nucleotides read TGCGCCAGCAGCTTGGTTGTTAACAGGGCGAACACCGGGGAGCTGTTTTTT. This sequence joins TRBV5-1 and TRBJ2-2, with D maybe TRBD1 (6 bases). This CDR3 contains 17 residues. V lost 0 bases and J lost 0, with 12 bases in between. Germline loops: CDR1 SGHRS, CDR2 YFSETQ.

This clonotype has a count of ten or more. V usage is TRBV5-6 and J usage is TRBJ2-7, with 13 bases matching TRBD2. J lost 0 bases, V lost 5 bases, and 5 bases had no gene match. Germline CDR1 and CDR2: SGHDT and YYEEEE. The length of the CDR3 is 16 residues. CDR3 in DNA: TGTGCCAGCAGACCCGGACTAGCGGGGGACTCCTACGAGCAGTACTTC. Its translation: CASRPGLAGDSYEQYF.

This clonotype has at least ten counts. The chain links TRBV7-6 to TRBJ2-2, with no clear D. Germline CDR1 reads SGHVS; CDR2 reads FNYEAQ. V lost 3 bases and J lost 7, with 9 bases in between. The CDR3 is 13 residues long. The CDR3 region is CASSFNPSGELFF. CDR3 DNA: TGTGCCAGCAGCTTCAATCCTAGCGGGGAGCTGTTTTTT. The whole variable domain, remainder taken from reference TRBV7-6 and TRBJ2-2, is GAGVSQSPRYKVTKRGQDVALRCDPISGHVSLYWYRQALGQGPEFLTYFNYEAQQDKSGLPNDRFSAERPEGSISTLTIQRTEQRDSAMYRCASSFNPSGELFFGEGSRLTVL.

There are many counts of this clonotype. This chain connects TRBV6-2 or TRBV6-3 to TRBJ1-1; the D gene is possibly TRBD1 (6 bases). Germline V lookup: CDR1 MNHEY, CDR2 SVGEGT. CDR3 length equals 15 residues. V lost 5 bases and J 1 base, leaving 14 bases between the germline ends. CDR3: CASSPHEGGNTEAFF. The DNA of the CDR3 is TGTGCCAGCAGTCCCCACGAGGGGGGGAACACTGAAGCTTTCTTT.

There are many counts of this clonotype. V usage is TRBV12-3 or TRBV12-4 and J usage is TRBJ2-3; maybe TRBD2 (5 bases). This CDR3 is built from 15 residues. V was trimmed by 2 bases and J by 1 base, leaving 10 bases between them. The CDR3 spells CASSLPRGRTDTQYF. CDR3 DNA sequence: TGTGCCAGCAGTTTACCGCGCGGGCGCACAGATACGCAGTATTTT.

This clonotype was seen ten or more times. The rearrangement joins TRBV7-9 to TRBJ2-1, with 10 bases lining up with TRBD2. The CDR3 runs to 17 residues. Germline V lookup: CDR1 SEHNR, CDR2 FQNEAQ (reference sequence). Germline trimming cut 6 bases from V and 3 bases from J; bases unmatched to any gene: 11. The CDR3 sequence is CASRTTSSGSVYNEQFF. In nucleotides, the CDR3 is TGTGCCAGCAGGACGACCTCTAGCGGGAGCGTCTACAATGAGCAGTTCTTC.

This clonotype has at least ten counts. V gene TRBV6-2 or TRBV6-3 combines with J gene TRBJ2-1, with a weak D call TRBD2 (5 bases). There are 15 residues in the CDR3. Trimming left V 2 bases short and J 6 bases short, with 14 bases between. Germline CDR1 reads MNHEY; CDR2 reads SVGEGT. CDR3 residues: CASSYTRGAANEQFF. CDR3 in DNA: TGTGCCAGCAGTTACACCCGAGGAGCGGCCAATGAGCAGTTCTTC.

This clonotype was found many times. This chain uses TRBV29-1 with TRBJ2-1; no firm D call. In germline, CDR1 is SQVTM, CDR2 ANQGSEA. This CDR3 region has 14 residues. The V gene lost 6 bases and the J gene lost 7 bases, with 19 bases spanning the gap. CDR3 residues: CSVQKPGPRNEQFF. DNA for the CDR3: TGCAGCGTCCAGAAGCCCGGGCCTAGGAATGAGCAGTTCTTC.

This clonotype was counted many times. V gene TRBV27 combines with J gene TRBJ1-2, with 9 positions matching TRBD1. With V trimmed by 4 bases and J by 7 bases, 4 bases remained unmatched. Germline V CDR1 and CDR2: MNHEY, SMNVEV (reference sequence). The CDR3 length is 13 residues. DNA for the CDR3: TGTGCCAGCAGTTCCGGGACAGGGTTTGGCTACACCTTC. As protein: CASSSGTGFGYTF.

This clonotype was counted ten times or more. V is TRBV20-1 and J is TRBJ2-1; weak D call: TRBD1 (6 bases). There are 15 residues in the CDR3. Trimming pared 4 bases from V and 10 bases from J, leaving 23 bases between. Germline V lookup: CDR1 DFQATT, CDR2 SNEGSKA (reference sequence). The CDR3 coding sequence is TGCAGTGCTAAACACTCGGGACACCGGGGCGAAGAGCAGTTCTTC. Translated: CSAKHSGHRGEEQFF.

This clonotype appeared many times. The chain links TRBV7-9 to TRBJ1-1; TRBD1 matches at 7 bases. This CDR3 region has 16 residues. Germline loops: CDR1 SEHNR, CDR2 FQNEAQ (reference sequence). V gave up 5 bases and J gave up 0 bases; unmatched junction bases: 9. The CDR3 region is CASSKGAGGLNTEAFF. The CDR3 nucleotides are TGTGCCAGCAGCAAGGGGGCGGGGGGTCTGAACACTGAAGCTTTCTTT.

This clonotype was detected ten times or more. The CDR3 DNA follows: TGCAGTGCAACTAGCGGGAGGGCCCGGGAGGTGTTCTTC. This translates into CSATSGRAREVFF. This chain joins TRBV20-1 and TRBJ2-1, with 13 bases matching TRBD2. Germline CDR1 and CDR2: DFQATT and SNEGSKA (reference sequence). Trimming at V came to 6 bases and at J to 15 bases, leaving 11 bases not matched to a gene. This CDR3 spans 13 amino acids.

This clonotype came up many times. The CDR3 DNA reads as TGCAGTGCTAGCCAACAGAAGTTCTATGGCTACACCTTC. Protein sequence: CSASQQKFYGYTF. The chain is built from TRBV20-1 and TRBJ1-2; no clear D gene. CDR1 DFQATT and CDR2 SNEGSKA come from the germline V gene (reference sequence). The CDR3 has 13 amino acids. Deletions cut 3 bases from V and 4 bases from J, with 12 bases between.

This clonotype has at least ten counts. J is TRBJ2-2 and V is TRBV6-2 or TRBV6-3; D not certain. Germline values: CDR1 MNHEY, CDR2 SVGEGT. The CDR3 totals 13 residues. The V and J ends lost 4 bases and 4 bases respectively, with 7 bases between them. The CDR3 DNA is TGTGCCAGCAGTTCCTTATTCACCGGGGAGCTGTTTTTT. Translated: CASSSLFTGELFF.

This clonotype was counted ten times or more. The chain recombines TRBV24-1 with TRBJ2-5, with D possibly matching TRBD2 (5 bases). This CDR3 has 17 amino acids. Germline CDR1 is KGHDR and CDR2 is SFDVKD. V was shortened by 6 bases and J by 0 bases, with 19 bases between the two germline ends. The CDR3, as DNA: TGTGCCACCAGTACGGGGTCCCGGACCCCGTACCAAGAGACCCAGTACTTC. Protein product: CATSTGSRTPYQETQYF.

CDR3: CSVDRDSNNYGYTF. Here the CDR3 DNA reads TGCAGCGTTGACCGGGACAGCAATAACTATGGCTACACCTTC. J is TRBJ1-2 and V is TRBV29-1, with TRBD1 matching over 7 bases. The V gene end was trimmed by 3 bases and the J gene end by 1 base; junction bases not matched to a gene: 5. The germline V gene has CDR1 SQVTM and CDR2 ANQGSEA. The CDR3 has 14 residues.

This chain uses TRBV19 with TRBJ2-7; no firm D call. CDR1 and CDR2 (germline): LNHDA, SQIVND (reference sequence). Trimming pared 5 bases from V and 6 bases from J, leaving 17 bases between. The CDR3 is 14 amino acids. The CDR3 here is CASSPGPPLIEQYF. As DNA, the CDR3 is TGTGCCAGTAGTCCCGGGCCACCGTTGATCGAGCAGTACTTC.

This clonotype came up many times. This chain uses TRBV9 with TRBJ2-5; 11 bases line up with TRBD2. Germline V gene data show CDR1 as SGDLS and CDR2 as YYNGEE. This CDR3 has 16 amino acids. Trimming removed 10 bases from V and 2 bases from J; junction bases left unmatched: 13. CDR3 bases: TGTGCCTCAGCCCCCGGGACTAGCGGAGCACAAGAGACCCAGTACTTC. It yields the protein CASAPGTSGAQETQYF.

This clonotype was counted many times. The CDR3 DNA reads TGTGCCAGCAGTCGGACCGGGACAGGTCACGAGCAGTACTTC. Its translation is CASSRTGTGHEQYF. The chain has TRBV6-5 and TRBJ2-7, with 8 positions matching TRBD1. Germline CDR1 MNHEY, CDR2 SVGAGI. This CDR3 comprises 14 residues. J lost 5 bases, V lost 5 bases, and 8 bases had no gene match.

This clonotype was observed many times. V usage is TRBV7-2 and J usage is TRBJ2-3; no firm D call. Trimming pared 0 bases from V and 6 bases from J, leaving 7 bases between. The CDR3 has 13 amino acids. CDR1 and CDR2 from the germline V gene are SGHTA and FQGNSA. The CDR3 sequence: CASSLAYGDTQYF. The CDR3 nucleotides read TGTGCCAGCAGCTTAGCGTACGGGGATACGCAGTATTTT. The entire variable domain, with the rest obtained from reference TRBV7-2 and TRBJ2-3, is as follows: GAGVSQSPSNKVTEKGKDVELRCDPISGHTALYWYRQSLGQGLEFLIYFQGNSAPDKSGLPSDRFSAERTGGSVSTLTIQRTQQEDSAVYLCASSLAYGDTQYFGPGTRLTVL.

This clonotype was detected many times. The chain links TRBV29-1 to TRBJ2-1; TRBD2 aligns across 14 bases. Germline CDR1 SQVTM, CDR2 ANQGSEA. V lost 3 bases and J lost 9; bases outside the gene matches: 13. CDR3 size: 17 residues. The chain's CDR3 is CSVEARETSGRAFEQFF. The CDR3 nucleotides are TGCAGCGTTGAGGCTAGAGAGACTAGCGGGAGGGCCTTTGAGCAGTTCTTC.

This clonotype was seen many times. The chain has TRBV5-1 and TRBJ1-1; possible D gene TRBD1, 6 bases. CDR3 length: 13 amino acids. V was cut by 4 bases and J by 1 base, with 8 bases left in between. The germline gives CDR1 SGHRS, CDR2 YFSETQ. The CDR3 DNA reads as TGCGCCAGCAGCCAGACAGGGAACACTGAAGCTTTCTTT. The encoded protein is CASSQTGNTEAFF.

This clonotype was recorded many times. This chain joins TRBV6-1 and TRBJ1-3; D not certain. Germline CDR1 is MNHNS and CDR2 is SASEGT. The CDR3 extends over 16 amino acids. V gave up 0 bases and J gave up 0 bases, with 9 bases separating them. In DNA, the CDR3 is TGTGCCAGCAGTGAAGCAGAACCGGTCTCTGGAAACACCATATATTTT. Protein sequence: CASSEAEPVSGNTIYF.

This clonotype came up many times. The chain carries TRBV7-6 and TRBJ2-7; no firm D call. Trimming pared 5 bases from V and 2 bases from J, leaving 13 bases between. This CDR3 has 14 amino acids. Germline values: CDR1 SGHVS, CDR2 FNYEAQ. The CDR3 is CASSHGSQPYEQYF. DNA for the CDR3: TGTGCCAGCAGCCACGGGTCACAACCCTACGAGCAGTACTTC.

Ten or more counts support this clonotype. The J gene is TRBJ2-2, the V gene TRBV7-8; TRBD2 aligns across 13 bases. CDR3 length equals 18 residues. Losses at the gene ends were 1 base for V and 2 bases for J; bases not matched to a gene: 4. The germline gives CDR1 SGHVS, CDR2 FQNEAQ. The CDR3 loop reads CASSLGTSGSPNTGELFF. The CDR3 DNA is TGTGCCAGCAGCTTAGGGACTAGCGGGAGCCCCAACACCGGGGAGCTGTTTTTT.